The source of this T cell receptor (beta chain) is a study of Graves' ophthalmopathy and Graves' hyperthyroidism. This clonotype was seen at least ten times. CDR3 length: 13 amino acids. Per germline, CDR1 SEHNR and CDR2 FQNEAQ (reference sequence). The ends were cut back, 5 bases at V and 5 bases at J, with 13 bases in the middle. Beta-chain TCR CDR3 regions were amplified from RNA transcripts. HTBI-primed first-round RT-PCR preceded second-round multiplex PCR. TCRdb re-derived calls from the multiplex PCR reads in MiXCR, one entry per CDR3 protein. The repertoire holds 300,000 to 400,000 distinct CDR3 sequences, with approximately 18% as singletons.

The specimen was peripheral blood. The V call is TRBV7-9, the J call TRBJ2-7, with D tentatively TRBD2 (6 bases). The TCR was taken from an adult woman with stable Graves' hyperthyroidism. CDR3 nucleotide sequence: TGTGCCAGCAGCCCGACGGGGGACCACGAGCAGTACTTC. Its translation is CASSPTGDHEQYF. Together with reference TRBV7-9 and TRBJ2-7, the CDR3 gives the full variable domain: DTGVSQNPRHKITKRGQNVTFRCDPISEHNRLYWYRQTLGQGPEFLTYFQNEAQLEKSRLLSDRFSAERPKGSFSTLEIQRTEQGDSAMYLCASSPTGDHEQYFGPGTRLTVT.